Below are 16 T cell receptor beta chains sequenced from a single sample in a study of blood T cell repertoires in COVID-19. TCRdb's copy holds only in-frame clones and misses some; the assay was immunoSEQ multiplex PCR. Here the sample spans around 200,000 clones, 70% to 90% being singletons. The specimen was PBMCs or T cells enriched from blood (not recorded which). These receptors were collected from a young woman who had been exposed to COVID-19.

V is TRBV28 and J is TRBJ1-4; 7 nucleotides match TRBD1. V trimming: 7 bases; J trimming: 8 bases; junction bases outside the gene matches: 10. Germline CDR1 reads MDHEN; CDR2 reads SYDVKM. This CDR3 has 14 residues. The CDR3 nucleotides read TGTGCCAGCACAACAGGGGCTACGGGGGAAAAACTGTTTTTT. Translation: CASTTGATGEKLFF. The full variable domain, with the rest looked up from reference TRBV28 and TRBJ1-4, is DVKVTQSSRYLVKRTGEKVFLECVQDMDHENMFWYRQDPGLGLRLIYFSYDVKMKEKGDIPEGYSVSREKKERFSLILESASTNQTSMYLCASTTGATGEKLFFGSGTQLSVL.

The CDR3 region is CASRSAGALNTEAFF. As DNA, the CDR3 is TGTGCCAGCAGGTCGGCAGGGGCCCTAAACACTGAAGCTTTCTTT. The chain carries TRBV5-4 and TRBJ1-1, with D possibly matching TRBD1 (6 bases). V shed 5 bases and J shed 2 bases, with 16 bases lying between them. This CDR3 has 15 residues. Germline CDR1 reads SGHNT; CDR2 reads YYREEE (reference sequence).

The chain uses TRBV27 and TRBJ2-3; TRBD2 matches at 7 bases. Losses at the gene ends were 4 bases for V and 0 bases for J; bases not matched to a gene: 10. Germline V gives CDR1 MNHEY, CDR2 SMNVEV (reference sequence). This CDR3 is built from 17 residues. CDR3 nucleotide sequence: TGTGCCAGCAGTTCCCATGTAGCGGGCGTTAGCACAGATACGCAGTATTTT. Its protein product is CASSSHVAGVSTDTQYF.

This chain links TRBV18 with TRBJ2-5; possible D gene TRBD1, 6 bases. The V gene's germline CDR1 is KGHSH and CDR2 LQKENI. CDR3 length equals 16 residues. The V end lost 2 bases, the J end lost 4 bases, and 17 bases lay between the germline ends. The CDR3 is CASSPAAGAVAETQYF. CDR3 DNA sequence: TGTGCCAGCTCACCAGCAGCAGGGGCGGTTGCAGAGACCCAGTACTTC. Full variable domain (rest looked up from reference TRBV18 and TRBJ2-5): NAGVMQNPRHLVRRRGQEARLRCSPMKGHSHVYWYRQLPEEGLKFMVYLQKENIIDESGMPKERFSAEFPKEGPSILRIQQVVRGDSAAYFCASSPAAGAVAETQYFGPGTRLLVL.

The genes are TRBV5-1 and TRBJ2-3, with TRBD1 matching over 7 bases. V trimming: 6 bases; J trimming: 10 bases; junction bases outside the gene matches: 8. Germline assignment: CDR1 SGHRS and CDR2 YFSETQ. CDR3 size: 12 residues. The CDR3 DNA reads TGCGCCAGCACCAGGGGGACCGAGGCGCAGTATTTT. This codes for CASTRGTEAQYF.

The chain has TRBV27 and TRBJ2-3; D might be TRBD2 (6 bases). The CDR3 is made up of 15 amino acids. With 3 bases removed from V and 5 bases from J, the gap between germline ends came to 15 bases. Germline assignment: CDR1 MNHEY and CDR2 SMNVEV (reference sequence). The CDR3 here is CASSFGGNFGDTQYF. CDR3 nucleotides: TGTGCCAGCAGTTTTGGGGGGAACTTTGGAGATACGCAGTATTTT.

This clone has a single count. The chain recombines TRBV7-3 with TRBJ1-6; D is unclear. The CDR3 contains 16 residues. V lost 4 bases, J lost 5 bases, and 15 bases lay in between. Germline CDR1 reads SGHTA; CDR2 reads FQGTGA. CDR3 sequence: CASSSPRNENNSPLHF. The CDR3, as DNA: TGTGCCAGCAGCTCCCCCAGGAATGAAAATAATTCACCCCTCCACTTT.

The rearrangement joins TRBV3-1 (or the pseudogene TRBV3-2) to TRBJ1-1; 10 positions match TRBD1. In germline, CDR1 is LGHDT, CDR2 YNNKEL (reference sequence). The CDR3 loop spans 13 amino acids. Trimming removed 4 bases from V and 9 bases from J; junction bases left unmatched: 5. The CDR3 sequence: CASSRRGQGKAFF. The CDR3 coding sequence is TGTGCCAGCAGCCGCAGGGGACAGGGGAAAGCTTTCTTT.

V usage is TRBV27 and J usage is TRBJ2-7; 9 bases are shared with TRBD1. In germline, CDR1 is MNHEY, CDR2 SMNVEV (reference sequence). Trimming took 5 bases from V and 5 from J; bases not matched to a gene: 7. The CDR3 contains 14 residues. The CDR3 loop is CASSRDRAFDEQYF. CDR3 nucleotides: TGTGCCAGCAGTCGGGACAGGGCATTTGACGAGCAGTACTTC.

This chain links TRBV11-1 with TRBJ2-1; maybe TRBD2 (6 bases). The length of the CDR3 is 15 residues. Trimming shortened V by 1 base and J by 8 bases, and 15 bases separated the two germline ends. The germline gives CDR1 SGHAT, CDR2 FQDESV (reference sequence). The CDR3 here is CASSLGGPGRYEQFF. The CDR3 region has the DNA TGTGCCAGCAGCTTAGGAGGCCCAGGGAGGTATGAGCAGTTCTTC. Looking up the rest from reference TRBV11-1 and TRBJ2-1 gives the full variable domain: EAEVAQSPRYKITEKSQAVAFWCDPISGHATLYWYRQILGQGPELLVQFQDESVVDDSQLPKDRFSAERLKGVDSTLKIQPAELGDSAMYLCASSLGGPGRYEQFFGPGTRLTVL.

The chain has TRBV9 and TRBJ1-3, with D possibly matching TRBD1 (5 bases). The CDR3 extends over 15 amino acids. Germline V gene data show CDR1 as SGDLS and CDR2 as YYNGEE. Trimming left V 4 bases short and J 0 bases short, with 11 bases between. CDR3 nucleotides: TGTGCCAGCAGCCCTCGACAGAGCTCTGGAAACACCATATATTTT. This encodes CASSPRQSSGNTIYF.

The chain links TRBV7-3 to TRBJ1-1; D possibly corresponds to TRBD1 (6 bases). V was shortened by 6 bases and J by 4 bases, with 12 bases between the two germline ends. This CDR3 is 13 amino acids long. Germline V gene sequence: CDR1 SGHTA, CDR2 FQGTGA. CDR3 bases: TGTGCCAGCAGTATAACAGGGAGCACTGAAGCTTTCTTT. Translating it yields CASSITGSTEAFF.

The J gene is TRBJ1-1, the V gene TRBV5-1; 9 bases agree with TRBD1. V gave up 2 bases and J gave up 0 bases; unmatched junction bases: 11. The V gene's germline CDR1 is SGHRS and CDR2 YFSETQ. The CDR3 is 18 residues long. The CDR3 reads CASSFWSGTGLVNTEAFF. The CDR3 DNA is TGCGCCAGCAGCTTTTGGTCCGGGACAGGGTTGGTGAACACTGAAGCTTTCTTT.

The V gene is TRBV5-8, the J gene TRBJ2-1; 8 bases line up with TRBD1. Losses at the gene ends were 4 bases for V and 14 bases for J; bases not matched to a gene: 5. CDR1 is SGHTS, CDR2 YDEGEE, per germline. CDR3 length equals 11 residues. The CDR3 nucleotides are TGTGCCAGCAGCCCGGACAGGGCGGAGTTCTTC. Its protein is CASSPDRAEFF.

The rearrangement links TRBV2 to TRBJ2-7; the match to TRBD1 covers 7 bases. J was trimmed by 2 bases and V by 7 bases; bases with no gene match: 5. CDR1 SNHLY and CDR2 FYNNEI come from the germline V gene. The CDR3 is 13 amino acids. CDR3: CASKPGQTYEQYF. The CDR3 bases are TGTGCCAGCAAGCCGGGACAGACCTACGAGCAGTACTTC.

The chain employs TRBV5-1 and TRBJ2-2; TRBD1 might be the D (5 bases). Germline assignment: CDR1 SGHRS and CDR2 YFSETQ. The CDR3 loop spans 15 amino acids. The V gene lost 0 bases and the J gene lost 1 base, with 7 bases spanning the gap. CDR3 region: CASSLVGQNTGELFF. In nucleotides, the CDR3 is TGCGCCAGCAGCTTGGTGGGGCAGAACACCGGGGAGCTGTTTTTT.